The clone carrying this T cell receptor beta chain was picked up one time. Original processing methods: Amplified reference gene primers provided the basis for estimating nucleated cell counts. Sequenced by immunoSEQ multiplex PCR; TCRdb stores in-frame clones only, minus some. V, J and clone size reflect that table, while D and trimming were determined from the DNA. The sample consists of about 260,000 clones, around 80% of them appearing once. This CDR3 has 17 amino acids. V lost 0 bases and J lost 7; bases outside the gene matches: 12. Germline-derived CDR1 and CDR2 are SGDLS and YYNGEE. This specimen belongs to a study of blood T cell repertoires in COVID-19.

The sample taken for sequencing was PBMCs or T cells enriched from blood (not recorded which). The clonotype originates from a man aged 25-45 years with acute COVID-19. The rearrangement joins TRBV9 to TRBJ2-2; 7 nucleotides match TRBD1. The CDR3 spells CASSVEGRVRDSGELFF. DNA for the CDR3: TGTGCCAGCAGCGTAGAAGGGAGAGTGAGGGACAGCGGGGAGCTGTTTTTT.